This T cell receptor beta chain was recorded in a study of T cell responses to AZD1222 COVID-19 vaccine. Study observations and caveats: Along spike, vaccine-associated CD4 TCRs were found throughout, with dominance at 160-218 and 743-854. Spike-specific TCR breadth rose after two AZD1222 doses, and depth rose as well.

This clone showed up just once. Its target is unknown. TCRdb's copy holds only in-frame clones and misses some; the assay was immunoSEQ multiplex PCR. The table has over 100,000 clones, about nine tenths seen once; the top ten hold 6.5% to 8.5%. Sequenced here: peripheral blood, sampled on day 0 of AZD1222 vaccination. This clonotype originated in an adult in good health.

The CDR3, as DNA: TGTGCCAGCAGTGAACCGGGACAGGGGGTGATCGAGCAGTACTTC. Encoded protein: CASSEPGQGVIEQYF. The rearrangement uses TRBV27 and TRBJ2-7; 11 positions agree with TRBD1. The length of the CDR3 is 15 residues. Germline CDR1 and CDR2: MNHEY and SMNVEV (reference sequence). The V segment lost 5 bases and the J segment 6 bases; nucleotides outside the gene matches: 9.